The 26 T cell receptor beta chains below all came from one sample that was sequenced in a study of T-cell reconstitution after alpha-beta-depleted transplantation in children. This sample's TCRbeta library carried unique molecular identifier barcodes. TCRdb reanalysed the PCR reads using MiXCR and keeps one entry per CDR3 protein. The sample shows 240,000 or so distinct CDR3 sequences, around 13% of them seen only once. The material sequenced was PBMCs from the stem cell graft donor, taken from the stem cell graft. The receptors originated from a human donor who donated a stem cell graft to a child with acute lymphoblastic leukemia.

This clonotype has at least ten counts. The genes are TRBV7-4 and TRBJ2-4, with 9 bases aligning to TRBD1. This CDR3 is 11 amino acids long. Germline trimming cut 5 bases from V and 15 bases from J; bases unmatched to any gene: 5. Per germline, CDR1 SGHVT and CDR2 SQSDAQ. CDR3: CASSGQTGGYF. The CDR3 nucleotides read TGTGCCAGCAGCGGACAGACAGGGGGGTACTTC.

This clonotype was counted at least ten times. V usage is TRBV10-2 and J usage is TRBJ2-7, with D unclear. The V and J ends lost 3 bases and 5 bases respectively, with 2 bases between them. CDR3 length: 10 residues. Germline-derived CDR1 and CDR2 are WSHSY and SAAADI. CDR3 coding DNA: TGCGCCAGCAGTGACCACGAGCAGTACTTC. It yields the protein CASSDHEQYF.

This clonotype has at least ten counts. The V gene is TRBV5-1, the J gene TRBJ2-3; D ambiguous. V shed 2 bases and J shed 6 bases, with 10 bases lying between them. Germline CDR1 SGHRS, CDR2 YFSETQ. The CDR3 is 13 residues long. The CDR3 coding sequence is TGCGCCAGCAGCTTATACCCCGGGGATACGCAGTATTTT. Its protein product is CASSLYPGDTQYF.

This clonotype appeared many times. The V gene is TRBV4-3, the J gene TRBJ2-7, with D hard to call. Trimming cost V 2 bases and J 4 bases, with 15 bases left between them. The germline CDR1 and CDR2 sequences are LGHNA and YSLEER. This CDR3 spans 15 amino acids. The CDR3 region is CASSQTVEYRYEQYF. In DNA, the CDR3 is TGCGCCAGCAGCCAAACTGTTGAGTACCGGTACGAGCAGTACTTC.

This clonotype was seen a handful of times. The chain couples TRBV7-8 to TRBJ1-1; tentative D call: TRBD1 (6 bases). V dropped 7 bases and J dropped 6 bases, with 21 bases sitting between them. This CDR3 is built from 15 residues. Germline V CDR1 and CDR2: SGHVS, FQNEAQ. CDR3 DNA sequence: TGTGCCAGCACCGCTCCGGGACAAGGGGCTTCTGAAGCTTTCTTT. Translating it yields CASTAPGQGASEAFF.

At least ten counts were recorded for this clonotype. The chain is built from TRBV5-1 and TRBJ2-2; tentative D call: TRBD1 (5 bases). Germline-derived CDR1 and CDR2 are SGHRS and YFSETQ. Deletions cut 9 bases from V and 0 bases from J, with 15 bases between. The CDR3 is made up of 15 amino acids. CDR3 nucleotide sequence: TGCGCCACTGCCACTGGGGCCCCGAACACCGGGGAGCTGTTTTTT. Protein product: CATATGAPNTGELFF.

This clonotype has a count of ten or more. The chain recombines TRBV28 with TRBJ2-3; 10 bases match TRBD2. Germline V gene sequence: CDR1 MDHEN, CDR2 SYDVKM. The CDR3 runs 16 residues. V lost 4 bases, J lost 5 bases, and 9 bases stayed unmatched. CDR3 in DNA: TGTGCCAGCAGTTCCAGCGGGGGGGCCATTGTAGATACGCAGTATTTT. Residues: CASSSSGGAIVDTQYF.

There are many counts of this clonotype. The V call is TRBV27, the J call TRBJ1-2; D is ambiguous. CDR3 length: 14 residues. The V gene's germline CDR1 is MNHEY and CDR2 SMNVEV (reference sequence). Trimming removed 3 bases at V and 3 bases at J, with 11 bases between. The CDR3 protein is CASSLAGSDYGYTF. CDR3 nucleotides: TGTGCCAGCAGTTTGGCGGGGTCAGACTATGGCTACACCTTC.

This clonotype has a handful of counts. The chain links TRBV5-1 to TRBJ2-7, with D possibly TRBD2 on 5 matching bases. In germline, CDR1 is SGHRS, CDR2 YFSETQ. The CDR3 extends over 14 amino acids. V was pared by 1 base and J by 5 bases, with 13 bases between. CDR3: CASSLQVSGDEQYF. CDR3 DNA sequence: TGCGCCAGCAGCTTGCAGGTGTCCGGGGACGAGCAGTACTTC.

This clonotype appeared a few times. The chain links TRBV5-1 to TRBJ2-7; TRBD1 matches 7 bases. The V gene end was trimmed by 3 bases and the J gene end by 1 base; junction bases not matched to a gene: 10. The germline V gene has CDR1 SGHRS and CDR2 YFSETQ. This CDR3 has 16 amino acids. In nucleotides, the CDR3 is TGCGCCAGCAGCTCGGATCTCGGGACAGCTTCCTACGAGCAGTACTTC. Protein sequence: CASSSDLGTASYEQYF. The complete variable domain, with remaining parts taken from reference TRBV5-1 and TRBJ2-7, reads KAGVTQTPRYLIKTRGQQVTLSCSPISGHRSVSWYQQTPGQGLQFLFEYFSETQRNKGNFPGRFSGRQFSNSRSEMNVSTLELGDSALYLCASSSDLGTASYEQYFGPGTRLTVT.

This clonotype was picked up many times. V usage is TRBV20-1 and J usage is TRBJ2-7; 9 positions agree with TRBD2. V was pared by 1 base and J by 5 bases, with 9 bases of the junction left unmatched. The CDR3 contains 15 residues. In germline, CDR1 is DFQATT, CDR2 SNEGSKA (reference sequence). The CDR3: CSARARAGGSDEQYF. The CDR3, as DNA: TGCAGTGCTAGAGCGAGGGCGGGAGGGAGCGACGAGCAGTACTTC.

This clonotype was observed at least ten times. CDR3 amino acids: CASTNPGLSSYEQYF. CDR3 sequence (DNA): TGTGCCAGCACCAATCCGGGCCTGAGCTCCTACGAGCAGTACTTC. The chain links TRBV28 to TRBJ2-7; D gene unclear. Germline CDR1 reads MDHEN; CDR2 reads SYDVKM. The CDR3 has 15 amino acids. The ends were cut back, 7 bases at V and 0 bases at J, with 16 bases in the middle. The full variable domain, with the rest looked up from reference TRBV28 and TRBJ2-7, is DVKVTQSSRYLVKRTGEKVFLECVQDMDHENMFWYRQDPGLGLRLIYFSYDVKMKEKGDIPEGYSVSREKKERFSLILESASTNQTSMYLCASTNPGLSSYEQYFGPGTRLTVT.

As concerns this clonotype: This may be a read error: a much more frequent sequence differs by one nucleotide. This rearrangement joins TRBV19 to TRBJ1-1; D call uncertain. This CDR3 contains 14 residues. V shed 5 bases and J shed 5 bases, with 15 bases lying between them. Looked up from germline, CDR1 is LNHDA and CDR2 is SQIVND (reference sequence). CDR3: CASSSGPTKTEAFF. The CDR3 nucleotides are TGTGCCAGTAGTTCCGGACCAACGAAGACTGAAGCTTTCTTT.

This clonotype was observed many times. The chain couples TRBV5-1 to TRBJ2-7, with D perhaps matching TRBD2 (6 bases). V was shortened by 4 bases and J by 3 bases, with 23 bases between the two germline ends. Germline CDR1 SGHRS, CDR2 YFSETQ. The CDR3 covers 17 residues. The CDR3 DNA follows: TGCGCCAGCAGCCCCGCGCGTGGGGGAGGATTTAGCTACGAGCAGTACTTC. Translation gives CASSPARGGGFSYEQYF.

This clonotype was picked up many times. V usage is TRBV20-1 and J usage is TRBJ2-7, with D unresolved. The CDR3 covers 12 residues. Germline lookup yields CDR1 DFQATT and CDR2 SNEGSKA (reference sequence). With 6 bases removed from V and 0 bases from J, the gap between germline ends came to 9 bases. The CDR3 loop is CSAKTSSYEQYF. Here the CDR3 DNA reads TGCAGTGCAAAGACCAGCTCCTACGAGCAGTACTTC.

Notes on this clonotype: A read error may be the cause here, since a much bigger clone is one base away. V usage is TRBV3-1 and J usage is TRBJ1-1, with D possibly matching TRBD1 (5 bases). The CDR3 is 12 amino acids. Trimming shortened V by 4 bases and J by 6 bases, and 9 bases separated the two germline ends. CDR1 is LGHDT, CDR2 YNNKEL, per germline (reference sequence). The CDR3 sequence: CASSLRASEAFF. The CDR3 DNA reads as TGTGCCAGCAGCCTCAGGGCCTCTGAAGCTTTCTTT.

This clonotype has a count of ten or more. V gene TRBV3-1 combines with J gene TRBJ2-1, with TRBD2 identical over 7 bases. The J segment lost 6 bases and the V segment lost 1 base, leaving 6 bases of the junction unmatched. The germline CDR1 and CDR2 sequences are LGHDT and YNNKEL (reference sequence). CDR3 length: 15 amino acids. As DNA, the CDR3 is TGTGCCAGCAGCCAAGGACAGCCGGGGGGCAATGAGCAGTTCTTC. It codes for CASSQGQPGGNEQFF.

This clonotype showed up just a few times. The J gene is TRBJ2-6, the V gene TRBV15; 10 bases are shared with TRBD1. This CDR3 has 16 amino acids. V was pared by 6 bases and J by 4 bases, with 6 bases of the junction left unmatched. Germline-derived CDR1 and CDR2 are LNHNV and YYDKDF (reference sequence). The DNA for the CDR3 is TGTGCCACCAGAGACAGGGGGCGAACCGGGGCCAACGTCCTGACTTTC. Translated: CATRDRGRTGANVLTF.

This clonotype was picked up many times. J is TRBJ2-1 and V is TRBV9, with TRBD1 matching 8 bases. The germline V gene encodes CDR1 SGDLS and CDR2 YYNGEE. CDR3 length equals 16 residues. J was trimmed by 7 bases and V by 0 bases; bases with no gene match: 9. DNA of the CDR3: TGTGCCAGCAGCGTAGCGAGTAGGACAGGGAGGAATGAGCAGTTCTTC. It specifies CASSVASRTGRNEQFF.

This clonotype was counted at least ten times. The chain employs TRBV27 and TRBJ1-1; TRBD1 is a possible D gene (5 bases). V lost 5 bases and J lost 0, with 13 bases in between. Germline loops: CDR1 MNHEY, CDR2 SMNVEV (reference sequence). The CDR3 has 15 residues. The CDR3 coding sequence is TGTGCCAGCAGTGGCGATCGGGGGGTGAACACTGAAGCTTTCTTT. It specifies CASSGDRGVNTEAFF.

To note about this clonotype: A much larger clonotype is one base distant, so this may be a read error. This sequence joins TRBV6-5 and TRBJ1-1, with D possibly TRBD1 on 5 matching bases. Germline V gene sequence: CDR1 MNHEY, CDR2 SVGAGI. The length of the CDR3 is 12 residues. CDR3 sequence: CVSARGDTEAFF. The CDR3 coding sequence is TGTGTCAGCGCAAGGGGTGACACTGAAGCTTTCTTT.

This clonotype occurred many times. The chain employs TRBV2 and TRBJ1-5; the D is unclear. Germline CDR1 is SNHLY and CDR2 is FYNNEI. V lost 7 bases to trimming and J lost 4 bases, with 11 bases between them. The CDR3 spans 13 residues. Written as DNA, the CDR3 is TGTGCCAGCATGCGAACAGAGAATCAGCCCCAGCATTTT. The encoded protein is CASMRTENQPQHF.

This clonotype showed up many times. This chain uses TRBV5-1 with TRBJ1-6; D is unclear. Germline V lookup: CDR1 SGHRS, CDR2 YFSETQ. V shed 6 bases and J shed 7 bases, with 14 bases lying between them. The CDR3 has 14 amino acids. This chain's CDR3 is CASTREGPNSPLHF. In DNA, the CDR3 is TGCGCCAGCACCCGGGAAGGGCCGAATTCACCCCTCCACTTT.

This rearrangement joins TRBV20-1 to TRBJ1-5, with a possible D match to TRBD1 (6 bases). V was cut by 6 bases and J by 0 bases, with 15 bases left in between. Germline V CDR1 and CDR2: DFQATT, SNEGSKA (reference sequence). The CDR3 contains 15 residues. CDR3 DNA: TGCAGTGCAGCCGGTAGGGGGTATAGCAATCAGCCCCAGCATTTT. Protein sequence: CSAAGRGYSNQPQHF.

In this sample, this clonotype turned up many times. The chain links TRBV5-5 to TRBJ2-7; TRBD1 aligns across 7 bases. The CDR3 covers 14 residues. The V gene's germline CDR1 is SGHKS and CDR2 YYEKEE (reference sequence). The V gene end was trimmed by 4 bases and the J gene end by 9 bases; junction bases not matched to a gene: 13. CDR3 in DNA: TGTGCCAGCAGCCCTAAGACAGGGACGTCGGGGCAGTACTTC. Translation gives CASSPKTGTSGQYF.

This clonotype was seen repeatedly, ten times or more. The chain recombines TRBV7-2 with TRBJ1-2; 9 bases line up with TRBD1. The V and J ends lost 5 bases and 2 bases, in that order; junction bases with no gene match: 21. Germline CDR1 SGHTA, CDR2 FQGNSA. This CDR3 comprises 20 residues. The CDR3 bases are TGTGCCAGCAGCAACGAGGTCATGAAAGTGACAGGGGGTTGGAACTATGGCTACACCTTC. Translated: CASSNEVMKVTGGWNYGYTF.